This TCR beta chain comes out of a study of T cell repertoires in cytomegalovirus infection. At the level of the study: Matching HLA type, along with CMV infection, was indicated by public TCR beta signatures.

TCRdb reanalysed the reads using MiXCR and keeps one entry per CDR3 protein. The top ten clones hold around 6.5% of a sample with approximately 250,000 distinct CDR3 sequences, approximately 7% of them seen once. The sample holds many counts of this clonotype. The CDR3 contains 15 residues. Germline loops: CDR1 SGHTA, CDR2 FQGNSA. V was pared by 5 bases and J by 1 base, with 14 bases between. The sequence was obtained from a human donor in good health (CMV status not recorded). Some clones in this sample may be carry-over from other donors' samples. Sequencing was carried out using PBMCs. The chain employs TRBV7-2 and TRBJ2-5, with D perhaps given as TRBD1 or TRBD2 (5 bases each). CDR3 DNA sequence: TGTGCCAGCAGCACCTTGGGACGAATCCAAGAGACCCAGTACTTC. As protein: CASSTLGRIQETQYF.